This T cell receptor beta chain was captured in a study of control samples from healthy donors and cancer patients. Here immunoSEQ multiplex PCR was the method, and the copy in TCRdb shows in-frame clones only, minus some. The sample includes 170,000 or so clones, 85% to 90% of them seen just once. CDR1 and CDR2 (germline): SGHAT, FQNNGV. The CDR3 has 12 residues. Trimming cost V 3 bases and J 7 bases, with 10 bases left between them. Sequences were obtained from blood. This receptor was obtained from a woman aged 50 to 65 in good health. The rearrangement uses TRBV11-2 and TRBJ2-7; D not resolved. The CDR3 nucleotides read TGTGCCAGCAGCTTCTTGGGCCGGGAGCAGTACTTC. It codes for CASSFLGREQYF.